This TCR beta chain was sequenced for a study of blood T cells in healthy people across ages. Study background: The capture of about one barcoded beta molecule per two T cells was achieved by template switching.

Staff drew around 10 milliliters of peripheral blood from each donor. In germline, CDR1 is SGHVS, CDR2 FNYEAQ. Trimming stripped 1 base from V and 6 bases from J, with 13 bases between. CDR3 size: 14 residues. Findings of the study overall: Long-lived donors exceeded aged donors in naive CD4+ cells and diversity.

To note about this clonotype: Its antigen is unidentified.

Primers used in a second PCR of roughly 6 to 11 cycles were a sample-barcoded 5' primer and a J-beta primer mix. TCRdb reprocessed the 5' RACE reads with MiXCR, giving one entry per CDR3 protein. In the table there are roughly 1,500,000 distinct CDR3 sequences, about 31% of which are singletons. The source of this sequence is a woman in her thirties in good health. The sequenced sample consisted of blood. This chain connects TRBV7-6 to TRBJ2-7, with D possibly being TRBD1 (6 bases). CDR3 amino acids: CASSLGPQGSEQYF. The CDR3 region has the DNA TGTGCCAGCAGCTTAGGGCCCCAGGGGAGCGAGCAGTACTTC.